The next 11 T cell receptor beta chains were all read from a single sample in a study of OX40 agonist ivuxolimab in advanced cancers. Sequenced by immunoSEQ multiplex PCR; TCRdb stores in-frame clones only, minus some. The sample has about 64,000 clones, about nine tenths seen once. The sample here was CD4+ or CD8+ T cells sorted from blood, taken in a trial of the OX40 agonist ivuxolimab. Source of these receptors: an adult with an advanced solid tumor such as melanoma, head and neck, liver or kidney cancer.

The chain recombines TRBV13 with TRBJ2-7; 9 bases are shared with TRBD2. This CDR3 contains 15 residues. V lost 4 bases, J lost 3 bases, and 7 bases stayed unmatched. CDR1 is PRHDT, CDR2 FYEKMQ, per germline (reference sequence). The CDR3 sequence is CASSWGSGSGYEQYF. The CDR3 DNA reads TGTGCCAGCAGCTGGGGTAGCGGGAGCGGCTACGAGCAGTACTTC.

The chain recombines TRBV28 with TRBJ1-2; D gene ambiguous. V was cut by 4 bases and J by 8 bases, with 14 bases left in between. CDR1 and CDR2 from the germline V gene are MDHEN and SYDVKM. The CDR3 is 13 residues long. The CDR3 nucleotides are TGTGCCAGCAGTTCAAGTGGGGATCGAGGCTACACCTTC. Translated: CASSSSGDRGYTF.

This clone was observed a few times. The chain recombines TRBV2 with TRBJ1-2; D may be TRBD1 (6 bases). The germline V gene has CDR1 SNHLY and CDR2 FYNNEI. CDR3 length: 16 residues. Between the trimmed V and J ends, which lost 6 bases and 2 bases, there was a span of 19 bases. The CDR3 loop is CASSRSWVGTNYGYTF. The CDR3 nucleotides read TGTGCCAGCAGCAGATCATGGGTCGGGACAAACTATGGCTACACCTTC.

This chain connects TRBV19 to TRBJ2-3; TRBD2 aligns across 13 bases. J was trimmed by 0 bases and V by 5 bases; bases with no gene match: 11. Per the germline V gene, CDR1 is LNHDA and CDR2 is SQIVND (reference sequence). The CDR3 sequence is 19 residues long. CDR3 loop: CASSPPPGLAGTSTDTQYF. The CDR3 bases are TGTGCCAGTAGTCCTCCTCCGGGACTAGCGGGAACGAGCACAGATACGCAGTATTTT.

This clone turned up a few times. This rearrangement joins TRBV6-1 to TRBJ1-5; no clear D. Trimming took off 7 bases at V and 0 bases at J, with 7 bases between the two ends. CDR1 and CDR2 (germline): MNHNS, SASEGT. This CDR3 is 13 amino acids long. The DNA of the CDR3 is TGTGCCAGCACTCCTTATAGCAATCAGCCCCAGCATTTT. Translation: CASTPYSNQPQHF.

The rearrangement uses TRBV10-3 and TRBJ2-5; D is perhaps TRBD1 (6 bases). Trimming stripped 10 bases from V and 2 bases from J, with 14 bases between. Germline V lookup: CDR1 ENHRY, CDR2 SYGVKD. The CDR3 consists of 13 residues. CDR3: CATKRDTQETQYF. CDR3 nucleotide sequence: TGTGCCACCAAACGGGACACTCAAGAGACCCAGTACTTC.

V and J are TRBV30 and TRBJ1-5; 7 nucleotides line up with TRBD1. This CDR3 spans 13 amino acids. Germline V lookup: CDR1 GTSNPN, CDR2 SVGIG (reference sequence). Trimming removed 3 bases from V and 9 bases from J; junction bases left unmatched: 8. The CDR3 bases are TGTGCCTGGAGCTCGACAGGGCTTGGGCCCCAGCATTTT. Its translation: CAWSSTGLGPQHF. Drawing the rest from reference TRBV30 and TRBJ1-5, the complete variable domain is SQTIHQWPATLVQPVGSPLSLECTVEGTSNPNLYWYRQAAGRGLQLLFYSVGIGQISSEVPQNLSASRPQDRQFILSSKKLLLSDSGFYLCAWSSTGLGPQHFGDGTRLSIL.

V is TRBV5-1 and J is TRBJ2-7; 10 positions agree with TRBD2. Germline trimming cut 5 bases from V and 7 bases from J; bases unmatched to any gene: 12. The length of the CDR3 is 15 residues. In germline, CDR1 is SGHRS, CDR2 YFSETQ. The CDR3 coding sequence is TGCGCCAGCAGTTTTGGACTAGCGGAACTGAGGGAGCAGTACTTC. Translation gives CASSFGLAELREQYF.

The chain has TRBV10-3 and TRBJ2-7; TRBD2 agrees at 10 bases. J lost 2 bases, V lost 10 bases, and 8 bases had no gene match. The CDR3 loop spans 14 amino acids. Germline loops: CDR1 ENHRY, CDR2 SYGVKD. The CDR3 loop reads CATKRTSGTYEQYF. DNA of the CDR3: TGTGCCACCAAAAGGACTAGCGGTACCTACGAGCAGTACTTC.

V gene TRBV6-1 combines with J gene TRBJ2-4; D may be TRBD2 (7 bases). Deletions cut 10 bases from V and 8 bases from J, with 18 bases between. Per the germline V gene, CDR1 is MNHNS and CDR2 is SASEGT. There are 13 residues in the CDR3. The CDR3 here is CATGGGSGDIQYF. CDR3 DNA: TGTGCCACCGGGGGCGGGAGTGGAGACATTCAGTACTTC.

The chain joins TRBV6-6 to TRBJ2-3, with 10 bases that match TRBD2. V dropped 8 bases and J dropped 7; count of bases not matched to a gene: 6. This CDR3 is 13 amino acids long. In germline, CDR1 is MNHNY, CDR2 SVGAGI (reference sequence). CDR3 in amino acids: CASEAGGPNTQYF. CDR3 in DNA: TGTGCCAGCGAAGCGGGAGGGCCGAATACGCAGTATTTT.